This T cell receptor (beta chain) was found in a study of vaccination effects on CD4 cells after COVID-19. V was clipped by 0 bases and J by 5 bases, with 5 bases between them. In germline, CDR1 is SGHRS, CDR2 YFSETQ. This CDR3 is 12 amino acids long. Using viral peptide pools, the ViraFEST assay grew out antigen-specific CD4+ T cells prior to sequencing. Isolation of CD4+ T cells took place after approximately ten days of culture. Clones were read by immunoSEQ multiplex PCR, and TCRdb kept only the in-frame ones, dropping some. The table includes 20,000 to 25,000 clones, around 70% detected once. With regard to this clone: The antigen remains unidentified.

The sequence came from a human donor who received a COVID-19 vaccine. The chain recombines TRBV5-1 with TRBJ1-2; D call uncertain. The starting material was CD4+ T cells from PBMCs cultured with HCoV-229E spike peptides, obtained before COVID-19 vaccination. In DNA, the CDR3 is TGCGCCAGCAGCTTGGGGACGTATGGCTACACCTTC. It specifies CASSLGTYGYTF.